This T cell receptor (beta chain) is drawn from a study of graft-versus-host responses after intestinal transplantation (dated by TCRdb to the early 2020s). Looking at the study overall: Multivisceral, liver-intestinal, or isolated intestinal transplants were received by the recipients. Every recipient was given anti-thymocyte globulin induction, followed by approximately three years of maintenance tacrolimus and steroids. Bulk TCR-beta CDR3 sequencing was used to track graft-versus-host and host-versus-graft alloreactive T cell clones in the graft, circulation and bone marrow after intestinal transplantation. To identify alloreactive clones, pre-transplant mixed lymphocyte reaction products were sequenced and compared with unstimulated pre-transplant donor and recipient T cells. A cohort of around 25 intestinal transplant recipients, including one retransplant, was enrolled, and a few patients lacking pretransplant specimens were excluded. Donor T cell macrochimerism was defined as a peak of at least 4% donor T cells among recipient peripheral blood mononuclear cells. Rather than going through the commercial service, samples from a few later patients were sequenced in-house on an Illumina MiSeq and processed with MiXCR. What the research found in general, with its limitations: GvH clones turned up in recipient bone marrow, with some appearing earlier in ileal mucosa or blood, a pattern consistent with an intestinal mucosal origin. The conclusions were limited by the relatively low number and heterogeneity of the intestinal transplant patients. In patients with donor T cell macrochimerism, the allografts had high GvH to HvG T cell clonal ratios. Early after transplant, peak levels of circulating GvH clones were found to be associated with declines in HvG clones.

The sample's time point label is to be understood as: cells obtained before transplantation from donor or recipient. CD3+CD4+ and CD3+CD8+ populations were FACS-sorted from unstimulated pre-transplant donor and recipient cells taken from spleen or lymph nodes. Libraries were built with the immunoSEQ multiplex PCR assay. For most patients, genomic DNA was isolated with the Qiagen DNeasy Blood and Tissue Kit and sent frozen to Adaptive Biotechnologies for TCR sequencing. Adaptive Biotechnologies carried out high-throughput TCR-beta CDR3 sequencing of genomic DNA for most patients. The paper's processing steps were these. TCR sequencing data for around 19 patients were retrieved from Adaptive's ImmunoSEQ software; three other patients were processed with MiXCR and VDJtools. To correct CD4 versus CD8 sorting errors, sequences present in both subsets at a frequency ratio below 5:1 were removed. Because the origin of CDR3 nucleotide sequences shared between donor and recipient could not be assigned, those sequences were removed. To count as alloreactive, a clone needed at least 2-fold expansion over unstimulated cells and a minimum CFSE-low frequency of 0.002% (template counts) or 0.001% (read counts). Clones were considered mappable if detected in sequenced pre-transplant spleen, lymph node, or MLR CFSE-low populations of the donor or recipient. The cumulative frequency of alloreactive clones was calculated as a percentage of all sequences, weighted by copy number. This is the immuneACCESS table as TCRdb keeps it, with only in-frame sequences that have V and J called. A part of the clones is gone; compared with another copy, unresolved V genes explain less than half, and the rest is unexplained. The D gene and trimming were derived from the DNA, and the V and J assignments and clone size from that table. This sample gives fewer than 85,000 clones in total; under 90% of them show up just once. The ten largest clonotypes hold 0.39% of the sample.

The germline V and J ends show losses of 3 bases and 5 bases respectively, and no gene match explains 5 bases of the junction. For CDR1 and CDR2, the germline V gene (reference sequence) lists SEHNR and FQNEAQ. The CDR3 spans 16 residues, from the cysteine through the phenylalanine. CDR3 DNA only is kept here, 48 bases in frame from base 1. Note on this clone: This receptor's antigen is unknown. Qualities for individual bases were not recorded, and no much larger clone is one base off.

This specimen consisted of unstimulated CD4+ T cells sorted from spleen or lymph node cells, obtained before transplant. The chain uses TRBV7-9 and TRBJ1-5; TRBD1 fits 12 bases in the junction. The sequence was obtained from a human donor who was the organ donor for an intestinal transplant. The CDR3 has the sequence CASSLGTGGEYQPQHF. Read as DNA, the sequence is TGTGCCAGCAGCTTGGGGACAGGGGGCGAGTATCAGCCCCAGCATTTT.